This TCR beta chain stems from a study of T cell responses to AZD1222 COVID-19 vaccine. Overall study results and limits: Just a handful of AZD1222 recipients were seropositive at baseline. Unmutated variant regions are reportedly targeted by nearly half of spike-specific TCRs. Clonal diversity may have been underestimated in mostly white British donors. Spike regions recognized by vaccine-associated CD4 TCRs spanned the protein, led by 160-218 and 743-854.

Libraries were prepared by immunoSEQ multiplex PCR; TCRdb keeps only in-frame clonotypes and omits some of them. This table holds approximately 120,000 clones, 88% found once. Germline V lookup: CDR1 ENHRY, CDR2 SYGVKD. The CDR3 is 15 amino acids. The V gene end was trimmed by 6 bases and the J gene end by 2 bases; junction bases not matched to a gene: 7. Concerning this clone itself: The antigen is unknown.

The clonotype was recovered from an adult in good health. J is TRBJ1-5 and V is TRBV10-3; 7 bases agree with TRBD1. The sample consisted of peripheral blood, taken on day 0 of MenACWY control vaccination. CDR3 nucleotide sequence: TGTGCCATCAGCCCCGGGACAGAGGGCAATCAGCCCCAGCATTTT. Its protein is CAISPGTEGNQPQHF.